The sequence of this T cell receptor beta chain was determined in a study of Ad26.COV2.S vaccination and SARS-CoV-2 variants. The wider study: A participant enrolled in the COV1001 Ad26.COV2.S trial arm provided the sample. Intramuscular Ad26.COV2.S doses were given once or twice, 56 days apart.

Described treatment: some 20 received Ad26.COV2.S at low or high dose, single or two shots; several received placebo; per-sample allocation not given. Sampling occurred on day 63 after the first vaccine or placebo injection. Spike of the Wuhan-strain SARS-CoV-2 was expressed by an Ad26 vector, which formed the vaccine. V lost 10 bases to trimming and J lost 4 bases, with 9 bases between them. Germline V gene sequence: CDR1 ENHRY, CDR2 SYGVKD. This CDR3 has 11 amino acids. The method was immunoSEQ multiplex PCR; TCRdb's version includes in-frame clones alone and lacks a portion of them. The table lists roughly 380,000 clones, approximately 87% of them singletons.

The V call is TRBV10-3, the J call TRBJ2-3, with D unresolved. The material sequenced was peripheral blood, taken in a trial of Ad26.COV2.S vaccine versus placebo. This clonotype originated in a person between 18 and 60 years old who received the Ad26.COV2.S COVID-19 vaccine or a placebo. The CDR3, as DNA: TGTGCCAGCCACGACTCAGATACGCAGTATTTT. Translation: CASHDSDTQYF.